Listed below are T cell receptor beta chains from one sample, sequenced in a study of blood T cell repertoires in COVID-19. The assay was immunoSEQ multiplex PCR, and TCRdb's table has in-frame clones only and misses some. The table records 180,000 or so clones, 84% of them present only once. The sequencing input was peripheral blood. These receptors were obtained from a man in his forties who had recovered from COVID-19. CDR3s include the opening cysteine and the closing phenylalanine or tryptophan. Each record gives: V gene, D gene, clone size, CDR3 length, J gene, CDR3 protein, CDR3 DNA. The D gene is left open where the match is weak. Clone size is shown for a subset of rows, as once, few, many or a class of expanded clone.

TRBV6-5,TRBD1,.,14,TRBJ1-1,CASSRRQGARRAFF,TGTGCCAGCAGCCGTCGACAGGGGGCGCGGCGGGCTTTCTTT
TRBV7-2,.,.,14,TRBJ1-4,CASSLGGGAEKLFF,TGTGCCAGCAGCTTGGGAGGGGGGGCTGAAAAACTGTTTTTT
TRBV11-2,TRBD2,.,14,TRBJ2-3,CASSRLAGGDTQYF,TGTGCCAGCAGCCGACTAGCGGGAGGGGATACGCAGTATTTT
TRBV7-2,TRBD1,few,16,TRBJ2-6,CASSKTGSSGANVLTF,TGTGCCAGCAGTAAGACAGGGAGCTCTGGGGCCAACGTCCTGACTTTC
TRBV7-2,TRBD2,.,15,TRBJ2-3,CASSLFLAGADTQYF,TGTGCCAGCAGCTTATTCTTAGCGGGAGCGGATACGCAGTATTTT
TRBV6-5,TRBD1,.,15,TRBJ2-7,CASSYSGRGLDEQYF,TGTGCCAGCAGTTACTCGGGCAGGGGGTTGGACGAGCAGTACTTC
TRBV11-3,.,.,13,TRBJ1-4,CASSLDPQGKLFF,TGTGCCAGCAGCTTAGATCCCCAGGGAAAACTGTTTTTT
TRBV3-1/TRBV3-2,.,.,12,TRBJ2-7,CASSQTDNEQYF,TGTGCCAGCAGCCAGACAGACAACGAGCAGTACTTC
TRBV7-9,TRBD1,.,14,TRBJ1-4,CASSLTGGDEKLFF,TGTGCCAGCAGCTTGACAGGGGGGGATGAAAAACTGTTTTTT
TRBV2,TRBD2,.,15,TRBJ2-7,CASTAEGLATYEQYF,TGTGCCAGCACCGCCGAAGGACTAGCGACGTACGAGCAGTACTTC
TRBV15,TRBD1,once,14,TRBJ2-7,CATSAGTGGGEQYF,TGTGCCACCAGCGCCGGGACAGGGGGAGGCGAGCAGTACTTC
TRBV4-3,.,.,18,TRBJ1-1,CASSQDGWPDSSNTEAFF,TGCGCCAGCAGCCAAGATGGATGGCCCGACAGCTCGAACACTGAAGCTTTCTTT
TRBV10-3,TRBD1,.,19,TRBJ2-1,CAISISLTSGTGTGNEQFF,TGTGCCATCAGTATTAGCTTGACTTCCGGGACAGGGACTGGGAATGAGCAGTTCTTC
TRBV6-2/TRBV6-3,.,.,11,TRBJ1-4,CASSLSGKLFF,TGTGCCAGCAGCTTATCAGGGAAACTGTTTTTT
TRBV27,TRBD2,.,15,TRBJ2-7,CASRPGTSRLYEQYF,TGTGCCAGCAGGCCCGGGACTAGCCGTCTTTACGAGCAGTACTTC
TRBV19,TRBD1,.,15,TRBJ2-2,CASSPGQGTTGELFF,TGTGCCAGTAGTCCGGGACAGGGGACCACCGGGGAGCTGTTTTTT
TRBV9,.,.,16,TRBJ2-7,CASSAKGAGGPYEQYF,TGTGCCAGCAGTGCCAAGGGGGCGGGGGGCCCCTACGAGCAGTACTTC
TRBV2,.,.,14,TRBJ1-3,CASKSGLSGNTIYF,TGTGCCAGCAAGTCAGGCCTCTCTGGAAACACCATATATTTT
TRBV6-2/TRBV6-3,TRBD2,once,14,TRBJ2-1,CASSFSGSDNEQFF,TGTGCCAGCAGTTTTAGCGGGAGCGACAATGAGCAGTTCTTC
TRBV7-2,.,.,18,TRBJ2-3,CASSPRTYGGLATDTQYF,TGTGCCAGCAGCCCGAGGACCTACGGGGGACTCGCGACAGATACGCAGTATTTT
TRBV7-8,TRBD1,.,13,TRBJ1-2,CASSVDRVGGYTF,TGTGCCAGCAGCGTCGACAGGGTTGGCGGCTACACCTTC
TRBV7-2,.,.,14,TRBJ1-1,CASSYRDGRIEAFF,TGTGCCAGCAGCTATCGGGACGGGAGGATTGAAGCTTTCTTT
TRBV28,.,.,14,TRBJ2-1,CASSLGRAHNEQFF,TGTGCCAGCAGTTTAGGGCGGGCCCACAATGAGCAGTTCTTC
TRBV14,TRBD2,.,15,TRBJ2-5,CASSRDGTRGETQYF,TGTGCCAGCAGCCGGGATGGGACTAGAGGAGAGACCCAGTACTTC
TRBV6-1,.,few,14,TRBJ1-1,CASSEWPGNTEAFF,TGTGCCAGCAGTGAATGGCCGGGGAACACTGAAGCTTTCTTT
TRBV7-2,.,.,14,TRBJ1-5,CASSLNREDQPQHF,TGTGCCAGCAGCTTAAACAGGGAAGACCAGCCCCAGCATTTT
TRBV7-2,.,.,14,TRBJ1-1,CASSLGVGNTEAFF,TGTGCCAGCAGCTTAGGCGTCGGGAACACTGAAGCTTTCTTT
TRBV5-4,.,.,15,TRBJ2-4,CASSLGALTQNIQYF,TGTGCCAGCAGCTTGGGGGCCCTGACCCAAAACATTCAGTACTTC
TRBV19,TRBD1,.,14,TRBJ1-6,CASSQTGGSSPLHF,TGTGCCAGTAGCCAAACAGGGGGGAGTTCACCCCTCCACTTT
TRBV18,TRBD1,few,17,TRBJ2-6,CASSPRQGVSGANVLTF,TGTGCCAGCTCACCACGACAGGGAGTCTCTGGGGCCAACGTCCTGACTTTC
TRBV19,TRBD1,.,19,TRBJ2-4,CASSISTGGADLAKNIQYF,TGTGCCAGTAGTATATCCACAGGGGGCGCGGACCTAGCCAAAAACATTCAGTACTTC
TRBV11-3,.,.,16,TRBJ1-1,CASSLRPSAANTEAFF,TGTGCCAGCAGCTTGAGACCTAGTGCTGCGAACACTGAAGCTTTCTTT
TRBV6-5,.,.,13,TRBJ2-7,CANSTGDGYEQYF,TGTGCCAACTCAACGGGGGACGGCTACGAGCAGTACTTC
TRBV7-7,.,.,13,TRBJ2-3,CASSLAQTDTQYF,TGTGCTAGCAGCTTAGCTCAGACAGATACGCAGTATTTT
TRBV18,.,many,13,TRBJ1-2,CASSQAGGYGYTF,TGTGCCAGCTCCCAGGCGGGGGGGTATGGCTACACCTTC
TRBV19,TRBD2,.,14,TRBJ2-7,CASSRTSGVYEQYF,TGTGCCAGTAGCCGGACTAGCGGGGTCTACGAGCAGTACTTC
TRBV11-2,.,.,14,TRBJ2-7,CASSLDWTPYEQYF,TGTGCCAGCAGCTTAGATTGGACACCGTACGAGCAGTACTTC
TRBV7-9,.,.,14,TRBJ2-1,CASITRDGGNEQFF,TGTGCCAGCATCACTAGGGACGGGGGTAATGAGCAGTTCTTC
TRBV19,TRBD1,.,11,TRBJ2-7,CASGQAHEQYF,TGTGCCAGTGGACAGGCTCACGAGCAGTACTTC